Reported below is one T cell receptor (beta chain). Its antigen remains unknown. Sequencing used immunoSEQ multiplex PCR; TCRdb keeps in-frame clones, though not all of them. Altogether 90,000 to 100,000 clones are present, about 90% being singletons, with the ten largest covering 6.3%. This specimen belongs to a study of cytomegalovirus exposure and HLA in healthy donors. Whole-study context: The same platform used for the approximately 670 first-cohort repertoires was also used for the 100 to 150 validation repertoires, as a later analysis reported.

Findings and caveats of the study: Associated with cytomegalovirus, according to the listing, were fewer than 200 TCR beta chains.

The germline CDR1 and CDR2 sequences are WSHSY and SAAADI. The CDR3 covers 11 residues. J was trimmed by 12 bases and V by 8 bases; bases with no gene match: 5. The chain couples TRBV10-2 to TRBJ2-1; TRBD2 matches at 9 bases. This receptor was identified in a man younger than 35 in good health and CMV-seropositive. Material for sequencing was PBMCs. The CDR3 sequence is CASGPGLAQFF. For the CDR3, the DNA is TGCGCCAGCGGACCGGGACTAGCGCAGTTCTTC.